This T cell receptor beta chain emerged from a study of blood T cell repertoires in COVID-19. Across the whole study: From the United States, Italy and Spain came samples of acute and convalescent COVID-19.

The CDR3 has 15 amino acids. Germline V lookup: CDR1 MNHEY, CDR2 SVGAGI. Trimming removed 5 bases from V and 0 bases from J, with 13 bases in between. Authors' analysis steps: Nucleated cell counts were estimated from reference gene primer amplification. This table comes from immunoSEQ multiplex PCR, and its TCRdb copy is limited to in-frame clones, with some not included. V, J and clone size derive from that table, while D and trimming were established from the DNA sequence. The sample lists 200,000 to 250,000 clones, roughly 80% occurring once. Sequenced input: peripheral blood. The rearrangement joins TRBV6-5 to TRBJ1-1; D uncertain. The TCR was taken from a woman aged 80 or older with acute or convalescent COVID-19. The CDR3 nucleotides are TGTGCCAGCAGTACCCTGACAAGGTTGAACACTGAAGCTTTCTTT. Translating gives CASSTLTRLNTEAFF.